These T cell receptor beta chains were read from a single sample in a study of human T cells and chemical hapten exposure. TCRdb re-called the RACE reads through MiXCR, storing one row per CDR3 protein. This table has 370,000 or so distinct CDR3 sequences, approximately 4.4% appearing once. The sample was whole blood, taken in connection with sensitization to the hapten diphenylcyclopropenone (DPC). The receptors were sampled from a woman aged 45 to 65 with alopecia areata. Some clones in this sample may be carry-over from other donors' samples. Each CDR3 is given with its conserved first and last residue. A D gene is named only where the DNA matches it firmly. Clone size appears in some rows only: once, few, many, or a class for an expanded clone.

j_call v_call clone_size d_call cdr3_aa cdr3_nt
TRBJ2-7 TRBV11-1 few - CASSPLSDKIYEQYF TGTGCCAGCAGCCCGCTGTCGGACAAAATATACGAGCAGTACTTC
TRBJ2-3 TRBV27 many TRBD2 CASSILAGATDTQYF TGTGCCAGCAGTATACTAGCGGGAGCGACAGATACGCAGTATTTT
TRBJ1-1 TRBV13 few - CASSLGPSSNTEAFF TGTGCCAGCAGCTTAGGCCCCAGCTCTAACACTGAAGCTTTCTTT
TRBJ2-6 TRBV6-1 many TRBD1 CASRGAWDRQSSGANVLTF TGTGCCAGCAGGGGAGCTTGGGACAGACAGAGCTCTGGGGCCAACGTCCTGACTTTC
TRBJ1-1 TRBV5-1 - TRBD1 CASSLDRATTTEAFF TGCGCCAGCAGTTTGGACAGGGCGACGACGACTGAAGCTTTCTTT
TRBJ1-4 TRBV6-5 - TRBD1 CASSYGTGEAEKLFF TGTGCCAGCAGTTACGGGACAGGGGAAGCTGAAAAACTGTTTTTT
TRBJ2-3 TRBV10-2 - - CASSESSQGGEYF TGCGCCAGCAGTGAGTCGAGTCAGGGTGGGGAGTATTTT
TRBJ1-6 TRBV6-9 many - CASSSLTGSNSPLHF TGTGCCAGCAGTTCCCTGACTGGTTCCAATTCACCCCTCCACTTT
TRBJ1-1 TRBV5-5 - - CASGLALGLNTEAFF TGTGCCAGCGGCTTGGCGCTGGGGCTGAACACTGAAGCTTTCTTT
TRBJ2-7 TRBV6-5 - TRBD2 CASSRTSGSRYEQYF TGTGCCAGCAGCCGGACTAGCGGGAGCCGCTACGAGCAGTACTTC
TRBJ2-1 TRBV9 few - CASSLTREQFF TGTGCCAGCAGCCTCACCCGTGAGCAGTTCTTC
TRBJ2-5 TRBV7-9 many TRBD2 CASSPRTSGSETQYF TGTGCCAGCAGCCCAAGGACTAGCGGGAGTGAGACCCAGTACTTC
TRBJ2-6 TRBV4-3 - - CASSQDLSGANVLTF TGCGCCAGCAGCCAAGATCTCTCTGGGGCCAACGTCCTGACTTTC
TRBJ1-6 TRBV3-1 - TRBD1 CASSQGDRGRRAPLHF TGTGCCAGCAGCCAAGGGGACAGGGGGCGGCGTGCACCCCTCCACTTT
TRBJ2-1 TRBV2 many TRBD2 CASRPPMSGRGNEQFF TGTGCCAGCAGGCCTCCGATGAGCGGGAGGGGGAATGAGCAGTTCTTC
TRBJ2-7 TRBV7-8 many TRBD1 CASQDRGLYEQYF TGTGCCTCCCAGGACAGGGGTCTGTACGAGCAGTACTTC
TRBJ1-2 TRBV12-3/TRBV12-4 many - CASTGGVYGYTF TGTGCCAGTACGGGGGGGGTCTACGGCTACACCTTC
TRBJ1-1 TRBV7-9 many - CASSDGGHGEAFF TGTGCCAGCAGCGACGGGGGACATGGTGAAGCTTTCTTT
TRBJ2-1 TRBV29-1 - TRBD2 CSVPGLAGGRSYNEQFF TGCAGCGTTCCGGGACTAGCGGGAGGCCGCTCCTACAATGAGCAGTTCTTC
TRBJ2-1 TRBV24-1 many - CATSDTGTSNEQFF TGTGCCACCAGTGACACCGGGACCAGTAATGAGCAGTTCTTC
TRBJ2-3 TRBV30 - - CAWSGDSTDTQYF TGTGCCTGGAGCGGGGATAGCACAGATACGCAGTATTTT
TRBJ2-1 TRBV7-9 many - CASSLSLNEQFF TGTGCCAGCAGCTTGTCGCTGAATGAGCAGTTCTTC
TRBJ2-3 TRBV20-1 many - CSAPGLSIDTQYF TGCAGTGCTCCCGGGTTGAGTATAGATACGCAGTATTTT
TRBJ2-1 TRBV27 - TRBD2 CASRKPGLARPKNDEQFF TGTGCCAGCAGAAAGCCGGGACTAGCAAGACCTAAGAACGATGAGCAGTTCTTC
TRBJ1-1 TRBV29-1 - - CSVDWGRGMEKAFF TGCAGCGTTGATTGGGGGCGCGGCATGGAAAAAGCTTTCTTT
TRBJ1-1 TRBV20-1 many TRBD1 CSATQGANTEAFF TGCAGTGCTACGCAGGGGGCGAACACTGAAGCTTTCTTT
TRBJ2-7 TRBV6-1 - TRBD2 CASMAGRQWTSGGYEQYF TGTGCCAGCATGGCGGGGAGACAGTGGACTAGCGGGGGGTACGAGCAGTACTTC
TRBJ2-5 TRBV9 - - CASSVGGRYQETQYF TGTGCCAGCAGCGTAGGCGGACGGTACCAAGAGACCCAGTACTTC
TRBJ1-5 TRBV5-1 - - CASSPHWGSDQPQHF TGCGCCAGCAGCCCGCATTGGGGCTCGGATCAGCCCCAGCATTTT
TRBJ1-5 TRBV10-3 many - CATEEGGGRTNQPQHF TGTGCCACGGAGGAGGGAGGGGGACGTACGAATCAGCCCCAGCATTTT
TRBJ2-2 TRBV6-5 few - CASRKNTGELFF TGTGCCAGCAGAAAAAACACCGGGGAGCTGTTTTTT
TRBJ2-2 TRBV3-1 - - CASSQDWGPGELFF TGTGCCAGCAGCCAAGATTGGGGCCCCGGGGAGCTGTTTTTT
TRBJ2-7 TRBV28 - - CASSFRGRGPYEQYF TGTGCCAGCAGTTTCCGGGGGAGGGGGCCCTACGAGCAGTACTTC
TRBJ1-1 TRBV12-3/TRBV12-4 - - CASSSHETRAFF TGTGCCAGCAGTTCCCATGAGACCCGAGCTTTCTTT
TRBJ1-2 TRBV5-1 many - CASSLGEASYGYTF TGCGCCAGCAGCTTGGGGGAGGCGAGCTATGGCTACACCTTC
TRBJ1-2 TRBV20-1 few TRBD1 CSARPSRDRGQHPISNYGYTF TGCAGTGCTAGACCCTCCCGGGACAGGGGGCAACACCCCATCTCTAACTATGGCTACACCTTC
TRBJ2-2 TRBV20-1 - - CSARRGGQFTGELFF TGCAGTGCTAGAAGGGGCGGGCAGTTCACCGGGGAGCTGTTTTTT
TRBJ1-6 TRBV7-2 few - CASSSSGSGSPLHF TGTGCCAGCAGCTCTTCGGGCAGCGGTTCACCCCTCCACTTT
TRBJ2-1 TRBV12-3/TRBV12-4 many - CASSPGFYNEQFF TGTGCCAGCAGTCCAGGATTCTACAATGAGCAGTTCTTC
TRBJ2-7 TRBV9 many - CASSPGGGLAVYEQYF TGTGCCAGCAGCCCAGGGGGAGGGCTAGCGGTCTACGAGCAGTACTTC
TRBJ2-7 TRBV3-1 few - CASSPFLTLARGYEQYF TGTGCCAGCAGCCCTTTTCTCACGCTAGCGAGGGGCTACGAGCAGTACTTC
TRBJ2-3 TRBV7-2 many - CASSFARSRTDTQYF TGTGCCAGCAGCTTTGCGAGGTCCCGCACAGATACGCAGTATTTT
TRBJ2-7 TRBV4-3 few TRBD2 CASSQESGLAAYEQYF TGCGCCAGCAGCCAAGAATCGGGACTAGCGGCTTACGAGCAGTACTTC
TRBJ2-1 TRBV6-5 - - CASSYSTGRDGYNEQFF TGTGCCAGCAGTTACTCGACAGGTCGGGACGGATACAATGAGCAGTTCTTC
TRBJ1-1 TRBV29-1 few - CSVVDSRALAFF TGCAGCGTTGTGGACAGCCGTGCGTTAGCTTTCTTT
TRBJ1-1 TRBV7-2 - TRBD1 CASSYRGQANTEAFF TGTGCCAGCAGCTATAGGGGACAGGCGAACACTGAAGCTTTCTTT
TRBJ2-3 TRBV2 many TRBD1 CASRDRGGDTQYF TGTGCCAGCAGGGACAGGGGAGGAGATACGCAGTATTTT
TRBJ1-1 TRBV20-1 many - CSAAWALNTEAFF TGCAGTGCTGCTTGGGCACTTAACACTGAAGCTTTCTTT
TRBJ1-2 TRBV20-1 few - CSARDWGNYGYTF TGCAGTGCTAGAGATTGGGGGAACTATGGCTACACCTTC
TRBJ1-5 TRBV12-3/TRBV12-4 few - CASLLALGQPQHF TGTGCCAGCCTCCTAGCACTGGGACAGCCCCAGCATTTT
TRBJ1-1 TRBV18 many - CASSGSRGNTEAFF TGTGCCAGCTCAGGGTCGCGGGGCAACACTGAAGCTTTCTTT
TRBJ2-5 TRBV7-9 many - CASSSTGTNQETQYF TGTGCCAGCAGCTCCACCGGGACGAACCAAGAGACCCAGTACTTC
TRBJ2-1 TRBV20-1 many TRBD2 CSAREVSGRYNEQFF TGCAGTGCTAGAGAAGTTAGCGGGAGGTACAATGAGCAGTTCTTC
TRBJ2-3 TRBV5-6 many - CASSLGRPFQTSTDTQYF TGTGCCAGCAGCTTGGGAAGGCCGTTCCAAACTAGCACAGATACGCAGTATTTT
TRBJ1-1 TRBV27 many TRBD1 CASSQGQGAEAFF TGTGCCAGCAGTCAAGGACAGGGGGCTGAAGCTTTCTTT